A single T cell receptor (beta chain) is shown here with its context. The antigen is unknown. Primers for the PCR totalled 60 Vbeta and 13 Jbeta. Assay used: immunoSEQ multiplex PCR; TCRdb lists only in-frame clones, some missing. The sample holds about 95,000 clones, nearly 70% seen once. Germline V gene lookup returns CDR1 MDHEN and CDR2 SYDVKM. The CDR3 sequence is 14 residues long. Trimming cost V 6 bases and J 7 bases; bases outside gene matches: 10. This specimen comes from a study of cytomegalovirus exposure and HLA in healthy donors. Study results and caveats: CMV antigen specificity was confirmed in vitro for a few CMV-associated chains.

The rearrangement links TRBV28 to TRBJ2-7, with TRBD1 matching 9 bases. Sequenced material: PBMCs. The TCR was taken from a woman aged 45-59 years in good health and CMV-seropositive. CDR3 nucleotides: TGTGCCAGCAGCCTACCGGGACAGGGTCTGGAGCAGTACTTC. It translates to CASSLPGQGLEQYF.